The next 30 T cell receptor beta chains were all read from a single sample in a study of response to subunit inactivated influenza vaccine (dated by TCRdb to between 2017 and 2018). Libraries were made using RT-PCR. The instrument was an Illumina HiSeq 2500. TCRdb reanalyzed the raw reads on its own, using fastp at Q25 for trimming and MiXCR for clone calling, and kept in-frame beta chains. Rows are unified per CDR3 protein, each entry keeping the most common DNA and genes. A total of about 700,000 distinct CDR3 sequences appear in this sample, around 15% of them only once. Of the sample, around 7.6% falls within the top ten clones. The sequenced sample was PBMCs from blood, obtained about 14 days before vaccination. These receptors all stem from a man aged 50 or older who received an inactivated influenza vaccine. Donor details come from another sample of the same person, matched by shared clones.

The rearrangement uses TRBV7-9 and TRBJ2-1, with 13 bases that match TRBD2. Germline V CDR1 and CDR2: SEHNR, FQNEAQ (reference sequence). The CDR3 has 17 residues. V dropped 8 bases and J dropped 3; count of bases not matched to a gene: 10. CDR3 DNA sequence: TGTGCCAGCCGAATTTGGGGACTAGCGGGAAACTACAATGAGCAGTTCTTC. This encodes CASRIWGLAGNYNEQFF.

This clonotype has a count of ten or more. The chain has TRBV29-1 and TRBJ1-1, with TRBD1 as a possible D gene (5 bases). Germline loops: CDR1 SQVTM, CDR2 ANQGSEA. CDR3 length: 11 amino acids. With 5 bases removed from V and 7 bases from J, the gap between germline ends came to 11 bases. The CDR3 sequence is CSVLKQVEAFF. In DNA, the CDR3 is TGCAGCGTTTTAAAACAGGTTGAAGCTTTCTTT.

The chain is built from TRBV12-3 or TRBV12-4 and TRBJ2-5; TRBD2 might be the D (7 bases). The CDR3 is 15 residues long. The ends were cut back, 8 bases at V and 4 bases at J, with 20 bases in the middle. CDR3 amino acids: CASGPAGAWGETQYF. DNA of the CDR3: TGTGCCAGCGGGCCCGCGGGGGCGTGGGGAGAGACCCAGTACTTC.

V and J are TRBV30 and TRBJ2-3; D perhaps matches TRBD1 (6 bases). The CDR3 runs 14 residues. Germline V lookup: CDR1 GTSNPN, CDR2 SVGIG (reference sequence). With 1 base removed from V and 3 bases from J, the gap between germline ends came to 11 bases. CDR3: CAWSGVGTTDTQYF. CDR3 DNA: TGTGCCTGGAGTGGGGTTGGGACAACAGATACGCAGTATTTT.

This clonotype was seen only a few times. The J gene is TRBJ2-6, the V gene TRBV7-9; 7 nucleotides match TRBD1. The length of the CDR3 is 14 residues. Germline assignment: CDR1 SEHNR and CDR2 FQNEAQ (reference sequence). V was pared by 9 bases and J by 0 bases, with 2 bases of the junction left unmatched. This CDR3 is CASDRDSGANVLTF. CDR3 sequence (DNA): TGTGCCAGTGACAGGGACTCTGGGGCCAACGTCCTGACTTTC.

CDR3 loop: CSARNRAKNIQYF. The CDR3 DNA sequence: TGCAGTGCTAGAAATAGGGCCAAAAACATTCAGTACTTC. The V gene is TRBV20-1, the J gene TRBJ2-4; D is ambiguous. CDR3 length: 13 amino acids. Trimming removed 2 bases at V and 1 base at J, with 6 bases between. Germline loops: CDR1 DFQATT, CDR2 SNEGSKA (reference sequence).

The chain has TRBV6-2 or TRBV6-3 and TRBJ2-7; 7 bases match TRBD1. Germline V CDR1 and CDR2: MNHEY, SVGEGT. Trimming at V came to 6 bases and at J to 0 bases, leaving 8 bases not matched to a gene. There are 15 residues in the CDR3. Here the CDR3 reads CASSRSGTASYEQYF. CDR3 bases: TGTGCCAGCAGCCGTTCCGGGACAGCCTCCTACGAGCAGTACTTC.

This clonotype has more than one count but fewer than ten. The rearrangement joins TRBV4-1 to TRBJ2-5; tentatively, D is TRBD1 or TRBD2 (6 bases each). Germline V gene data show CDR1 as MGHRA and CDR2 as YSYEKL. The V end was cut by 4 bases, the J end by 5 bases, with 14 bases between. This CDR3 is built from 14 residues. The CDR3 coding sequence is TGCGCCAGCAGCCGAATGGGGGGCATCGAGACCCAGTACTTC. Translating it yields CASSRMGGIETQYF.

This sequence joins TRBV6-6 and TRBJ1-5; 7 bases line up with TRBD1. Germline V CDR1 and CDR2: MNHNY, SVGAGI (reference sequence). J gave up 5 bases and V 4 bases, and 2 bases lay outside the gene matches. This CDR3 contains 13 residues. CDR3 sequence: CASSSRGYQPQHF. In DNA, the CDR3 is TGTGCCAGCAGTTCCAGGGGGTATCAGCCCCAGCATTTT.

V and J are TRBV7-2 and TRBJ2-1, with a weak D call TRBD1 (6 bases). The germline V and J ends were trimmed by 2 bases and 3 bases, with 14 bases remaining between them. This CDR3 has 16 residues. Germline V gene lookup returns CDR1 SGHTA and CDR2 FQGNSA. The CDR3 nucleotides are TGTGCCAGCAGCTTAATGCGACAGGTCCTCTACAATGAGCAGTTCTTC. Amino acid sequence: CASSLMRQVLYNEQFF.

This clonotype occurred many times. The chain combines TRBV28 with TRBJ2-7; 8 bases agree with TRBD1. The CDR3 runs 15 residues. Germline CDR1 reads MDHEN; CDR2 reads SYDVKM. Trimming took 2 bases from V and 6 from J; bases not matched to a gene: 9. The CDR3 bases are TGTGCCAGCAGTTTAAGGGACAGGTATGGGGCCGAGCAGTACTTC. Amino acid sequence: CASSLRDRYGAEQYF.

The chain recombines TRBV12-3 or TRBV12-4 with TRBJ2-7, with 10 bases that match TRBD2. The CDR3 sequence is 15 residues long. With 5 bases clipped from V and 4 bases from J, the junction kept 8 bases outside the gene matches. The CDR3 DNA sequence: TGTGCCAGCAGTAACCCAGGACTAGCGGTATACGAGCAGTACTTC. This codes for CASSNPGLAVYEQYF.

This clonotype showed up just a few times. This chain connects TRBV29-1 to TRBJ2-1; 12 bases map to TRBD2. The CDR3 length is 14 residues. The junction had 3 bases not matched to a gene; V was cut back by 4 bases and J by 5 bases. Per the germline V gene, CDR1 is SQVTM and CDR2 is ANQGSEA. This chain's CDR3 is CSVASGRVDNEQFF. The CDR3 nucleotides read TGCAGCGTTGCTAGCGGGAGGGTAGACAATGAGCAGTTCTTC.

V is TRBV27 and J is TRBJ2-1, with D possibly TRBD1 on 6 matching bases. CDR1 is MNHEY and CDR2 is SMNVEV in the germline V gene (reference sequence). The CDR3 runs to 18 residues. V gave up 6 bases and J gave up 2 bases, with 23 bases separating them. CDR3 protein: CASRRLTRGLNPYNEQFF. CDR3 bases: TGTGCCAGCAGAAGACTTACCAGGGGTCTGAACCCCTACAATGAGCAGTTCTTC.

The chain combines TRBV10-3 with TRBJ2-3, with TRBD1 identical over 7 bases. With V trimmed by 5 bases and J by 4 bases, 9 bases remained unmatched. Germline V lookup: CDR1 ENHRY, CDR2 SYGVKD. The CDR3 runs 15 residues. CDR3 region: CAISLQGQWSDTQYF. The CDR3 DNA is TGTGCCATCAGTCTTCAGGGACAGTGGTCAGATACGCAGTATTTT.

About this clonotype: The junction and the germline gene differ at one end; a read error may be behind it. The chain has TRBV4-3 and TRBJ1-1; tentatively, D is TRBD1 (5 bases). The CDR3 runs to 14 residues. CDR1 and CDR2 from the germline V gene are LGHNA and YSLEER. CDR3 nucleotides: TGCGCCAGCAGCCAAGTCCAGGGAGGCACTGAAGTTTTCTTT. Translated, it gives CASSQVQGGTEVFF.

The chain uses TRBV20-1 and TRBJ2-1; D is possibly TRBD2 (6 bases). V was cut by 6 bases and J by 12 bases, with 24 bases left in between. Germline V lookup: CDR1 DFQATT, CDR2 SNEGSKA (reference sequence). This CDR3 is 14 amino acids long. The CDR3 sequence: CSAPGTRPRGRQFF. In DNA form, the CDR3 reads TGCAGTGCGCCCGGGACTCGCCCGAGAGGTCGGCAGTTCTTC.

There are a few counts of this clonotype. The rearrangement links TRBV25-1 to TRBJ1-6; D is unclear. The CDR3 is 11 residues long. The germline V gene has CDR1 MGHDK and CDR2 SYGVNS. V shed 6 bases and J shed 14 bases, with 11 bases lying between them. Here the CDR3 reads CASRYGSTLHF. In nucleotides, the CDR3 is TGTGCCAGCAGATATGGGTCGACCCTCCACTTT. The full variable domain, completed using reference TRBV25-1 and TRBJ1-6, is EADIYQTPRYLVIGTGKKITLECSQTMGHDKMYWYQQDPGMELHLIHYSYGVNSTEKGDLSSESTVSRIRTEHFPLTLESARPSHTSQYLCASRYGSTLHFGNGTRLTVT.

This clonotype has a handful of counts. The chain couples TRBV19 to TRBJ1-1; D gene unclear. Per the germline V gene, CDR1 is LNHDA and CDR2 is SQIVND (reference sequence). The ends were cut back, 1 base at V and 10 bases at J, with 7 bases in the middle. The CDR3 contains 11 residues. This CDR3 is CASSIVERAFF. DNA for the CDR3: TGTGCCAGTAGTATAGTCGAGAGAGCTTTCTTT.

V gene TRBV5-1 combines with J gene TRBJ2-3, with 10 bases fitting TRBD1. This CDR3 region has 14 residues. Germline V gene sequence: CDR1 SGHRS, CDR2 YFSETQ. The junction had 4 bases not matched to a gene; V was cut back by 6 bases and J by 3 bases. The CDR3 here is CASTADRGTDTQYF. CDR3 nucleotide sequence: TGCGCCAGCACCGCGGACAGGGGGACAGATACGCAGTATTTT.

This clonotype was detected only a few times. This chain links TRBV12-3 or TRBV12-4 with TRBJ2-1; 10 bases line up with TRBD1. The CDR3 sequence is 14 residues long. The junction had 5 bases not matched to a gene; V was cut back by 5 bases and J by 7 bases. CDR3 sequence reads: CASSQPGQGNEQFF. Here the CDR3 DNA reads TGTGCCAGCAGTCAACCGGGACAGGGGAATGAGCAGTTCTTC.

The genes are TRBV19 and TRBJ2-3; D gene unclear. CDR1 LNHDA and CDR2 SQIVND come from the germline V gene (reference sequence). The length of the CDR3 is 14 residues. V was cut by 9 bases and J by 3 bases, with 16 bases left in between. The CDR3, as DNA: TGTGCCAGCGGTCAGTTGGCTCGTACAGATACGCAGTATTTT. Translation: CASGQLARTDTQYF.

This clonotype was found a few times. V and J are TRBV4-3 and TRBJ2-7; no definite D call. V was shortened by 0 bases and J by 3 bases, with 9 bases between the two germline ends. This CDR3 has 14 residues. Germline values: CDR1 LGHNA, CDR2 YSLEER. CDR3 sequence: CASSQDLGSYEQYF. The CDR3 nucleotides read TGCGCCAGCAGCCAAGATCTAGGTAGCTACGAGCAGTACTTC.

The chain couples TRBV11-3 to TRBJ2-1; 13 bases agree with TRBD2. The CDR3 spans 16 residues. Looked up from germline, CDR1 is SGHNT and CDR2 is YENEEA. V was clipped by 3 bases and J by 7 bases; unmatched bases: 6. The CDR3 bases are TGTGCCAGCAGCTTCACTAGCGGGAGGGCCGGTAATGAGCAGTTCTTC. It encodes CASSFTSGRAGNEQFF.

Only a few counts were recorded for this clonotype. The chain employs TRBV6-5 and TRBJ2-1, with D unresolved. The V end lost 4 bases, the J end lost 0 bases, and 10 bases lay between the germline ends. CDR3 length: 15 residues. The germline CDR1 and CDR2 sequences are MNHEY and SVGAGI. CDR3 in amino acids: CASSLTLSSYNEQFF. CDR3 sequence (DNA): TGTGCCAGCAGTTTGACGCTGAGCTCCTACAATGAGCAGTTCTTC.

This clonotype was seen only a few times. The chain combines TRBV9 with TRBJ2-1; TRBD1 might be the D (5 bases). Trimming took 0 bases from V and 9 from J, leaving 13 bases between them. Germline loops: CDR1 SGDLS, CDR2 YYNGEE. CDR3 length: 14 amino acids. The CDR3 here is CASSVASQGGEQFF. The DNA for the CDR3 is TGTGCCAGCAGCGTAGCTTCCCAGGGCGGTGAGCAGTTCTTC.

The V call is TRBV7-2, the J call TRBJ1-2, with D perhaps matching TRBD1 (6 bases). V lost 5 bases and J 3 bases, leaving 16 bases between the germline ends. The CDR3 totals 15 residues. CDR1 and CDR2 (germline): SGHTA, FQGNSA. CDR3 sequence reads: CASSPRGDSYYGYTF. The CDR3 DNA reads as TGTGCCAGCAGCCCGAGGGGGGATTCCTACTATGGCTACACCTTC.

V usage is TRBV24-1 and J usage is TRBJ2-5; possible D gene TRBD2, 6 bases. Germline CDR1 is KGHDR and CDR2 is SFDVKD. Trimming shortened V by 4 bases and J by 2 bases, and 13 bases separated the two germline ends. The CDR3 length is 15 residues. CDR3 sequence reads: CATSDPRREQETQYF. The CDR3, as DNA: TGTGCCACCAGTGACCCAAGGAGGGAACAAGAGACCCAGTACTTC.

There are a few counts of this clonotype. The genes are TRBV3-1 and TRBJ1-3; D gene ambiguous. Trimming took off 7 bases at V and 0 bases at J, with 13 bases between the two ends. Per the germline V gene, CDR1 is LGHDT and CDR2 is YNNKEL (reference sequence). This CDR3 is 15 amino acids long. CDR3 bases: TGTGCCAGCACAGACGAACTGGTCTCTGGAAACACCATATATTTT. Protein sequence: CASTDELVSGNTIYF. The variable domain in full, completed from reference TRBV3-1 and TRBJ1-3, reads DTAVSQTPKYLVTQMGNDKSIKCEQNLGHDTMYWYKQDSKKFLKIMFSYNNKELIINETVPNRFSPKSPDKAHLNLHINSLELGDSAVYFCASTDELVSGNTIYFGEGSWLTVV.

This clonotype showed up just a few times. The J gene is TRBJ2-1, the V gene TRBV20-1, with 9 bases fitting TRBD1. This CDR3 comprises 15 residues. Unmatched junction bases numbered 9, after V lost 1 base and J lost 8 bases. Germline assignment: CDR1 DFQATT and CDR2 SNEGSKA (reference sequence). The DNA of the CDR3 is TGCAGTGCTAGAGTCAGACAGGGGGTTTTCGATGAGCAGTTCTTC. It yields the protein CSARVRQGVFDEQFF.